This T cell receptor beta chain stems from a study of blood T cell repertoires in COVID-19. At the level of the study: Some COVID-19 samples were acute and others convalescent; all came from the United States, Italy and Spain. PBMCs, B-cell-depleted T cells, or T cells were the source of the cDNA or gDNA that made up the material.

Under the authors' procedure: Amplifying reference gene primers gave estimates of nucleated cell counts. Measured with immunoSEQ multiplex PCR; TCRdb has only the in-frame clones, and not every one. That table gives V, J and clone size, and the DNA gave D and trimming. The sample lists 350,000 to 450,000 clones, approximately 86% occurring once. About this clone itself: The junction departs from the called germline gene at one end, perhaps through a read error.

This CDR3 region has 14 residues. Germline lookup yields CDR1 SGHRS and CDR2 YFSETQ. This sequence was found in a human donor in a cohort sampled during active COVID-19. Source material: peripheral blood. V and J are TRBV5-1 and TRBJ1-4; 9 bases match TRBD1. This CDR3 reads CASSSGQGDDKLFF. The CDR3 nucleotides are TGCGCCAGCAGCTCGGGACAGGGCGATGATAAACTGTTTTTT.